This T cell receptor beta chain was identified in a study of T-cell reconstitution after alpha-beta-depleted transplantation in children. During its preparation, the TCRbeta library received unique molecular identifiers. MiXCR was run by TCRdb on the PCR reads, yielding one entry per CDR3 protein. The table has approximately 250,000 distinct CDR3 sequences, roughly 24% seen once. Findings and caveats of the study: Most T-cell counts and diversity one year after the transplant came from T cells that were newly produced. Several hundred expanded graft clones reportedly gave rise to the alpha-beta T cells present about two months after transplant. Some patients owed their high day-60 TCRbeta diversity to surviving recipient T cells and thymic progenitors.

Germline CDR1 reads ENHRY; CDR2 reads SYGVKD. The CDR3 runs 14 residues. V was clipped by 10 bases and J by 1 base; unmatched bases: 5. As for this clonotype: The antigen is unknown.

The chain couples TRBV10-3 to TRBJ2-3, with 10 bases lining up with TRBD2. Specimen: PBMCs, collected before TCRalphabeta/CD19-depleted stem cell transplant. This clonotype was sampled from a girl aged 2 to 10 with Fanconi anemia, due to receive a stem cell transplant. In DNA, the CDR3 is TGTGCCACCGCGGGGACTAGCGGCACAGATACGCAGTATTTT. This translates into CATAGTSGTDTQYF.